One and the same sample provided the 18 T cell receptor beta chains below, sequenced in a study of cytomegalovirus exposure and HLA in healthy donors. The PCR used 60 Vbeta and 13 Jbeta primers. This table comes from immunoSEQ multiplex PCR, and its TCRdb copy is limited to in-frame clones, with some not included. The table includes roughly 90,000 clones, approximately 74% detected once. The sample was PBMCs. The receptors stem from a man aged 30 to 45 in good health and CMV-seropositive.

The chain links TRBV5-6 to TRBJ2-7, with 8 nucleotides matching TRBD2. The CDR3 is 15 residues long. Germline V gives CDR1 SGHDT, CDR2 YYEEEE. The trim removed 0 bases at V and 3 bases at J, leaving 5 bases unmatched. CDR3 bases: TGTGCCAGCAGCTTGGTCAGCGGGGGTAACTACGAGCAGTACTTC. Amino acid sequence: CASSLVSGGNYEQYF.

CDR3 DNA: TGTGCCAGCAGTCGGGGAGGATCGCGCGGCACCGGGGAGCTGTTTTTT. Amino acid sequence: CASSRGGSRGTGELFF. This sequence joins TRBV27 and TRBJ2-2; D is perhaps TRBD2 (6 bases). Trimming cost V 5 bases and J 4 bases, with 17 bases left between them. The germline CDR1 and CDR2 sequences are MNHEY and SMNVEV (reference sequence). There are 16 residues in the CDR3.

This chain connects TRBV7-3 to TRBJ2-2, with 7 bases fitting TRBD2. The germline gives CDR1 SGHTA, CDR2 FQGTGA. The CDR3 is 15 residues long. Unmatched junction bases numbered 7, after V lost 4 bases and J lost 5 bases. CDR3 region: CASSSRVGGTGELFF. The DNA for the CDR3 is TGTGCCAGCAGCTCCAGGGTCGGGGGGACCGGGGAGCTGTTTTTT.

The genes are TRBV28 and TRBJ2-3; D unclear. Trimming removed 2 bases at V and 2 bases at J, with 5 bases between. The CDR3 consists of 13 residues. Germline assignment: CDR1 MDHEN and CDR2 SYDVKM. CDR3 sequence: CASSLPNTDTQYF. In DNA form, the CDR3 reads TGTGCCAGCAGTTTACCAAACACAGATACGCAGTATTTT.

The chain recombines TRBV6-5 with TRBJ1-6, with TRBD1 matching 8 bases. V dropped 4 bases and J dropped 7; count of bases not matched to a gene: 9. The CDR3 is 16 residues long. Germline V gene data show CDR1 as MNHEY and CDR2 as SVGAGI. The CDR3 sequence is CASSSPDRGGNSPLHF. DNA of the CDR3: TGTGCCAGCAGTTCCCCCGACAGGGGAGGAAATTCACCCCTCCACTTT.

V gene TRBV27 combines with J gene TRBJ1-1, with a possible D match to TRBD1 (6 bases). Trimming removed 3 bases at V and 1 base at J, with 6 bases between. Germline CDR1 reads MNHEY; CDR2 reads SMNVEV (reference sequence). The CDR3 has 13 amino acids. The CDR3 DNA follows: TGTGCCAGCAGTTTGGGGGCGAACACTGAAGCTTTCTTT. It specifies CASSLGANTEAFF.

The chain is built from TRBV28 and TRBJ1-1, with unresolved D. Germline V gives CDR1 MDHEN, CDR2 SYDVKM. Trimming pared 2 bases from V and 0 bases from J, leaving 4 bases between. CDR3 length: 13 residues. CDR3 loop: CASSLNMNTEAFF. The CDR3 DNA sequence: TGTGCCAGCAGTTTAAATATGAACACTGAAGCTTTCTTT.

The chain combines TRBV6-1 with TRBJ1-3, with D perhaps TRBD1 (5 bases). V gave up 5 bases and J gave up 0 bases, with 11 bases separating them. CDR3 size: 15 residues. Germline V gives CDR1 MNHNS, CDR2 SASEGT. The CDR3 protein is CASSQDSFSGNTIYF. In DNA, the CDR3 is TGTGCCAGCAGTCAAGACAGCTTCTCTGGAAACACCATATATTTT.

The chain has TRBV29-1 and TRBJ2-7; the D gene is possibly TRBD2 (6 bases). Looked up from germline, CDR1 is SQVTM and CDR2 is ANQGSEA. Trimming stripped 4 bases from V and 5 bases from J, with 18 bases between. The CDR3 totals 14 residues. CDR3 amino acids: CSVAVGTPAHEQYF. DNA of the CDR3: TGCAGCGTTGCCGTTGGGACTCCGGCCCACGAGCAGTACTTC.

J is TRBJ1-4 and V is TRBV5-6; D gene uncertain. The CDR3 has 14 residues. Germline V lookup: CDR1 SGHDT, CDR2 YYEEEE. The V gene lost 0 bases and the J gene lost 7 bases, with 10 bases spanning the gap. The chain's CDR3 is CASSLGWESEKLFF. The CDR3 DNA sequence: TGTGCCAGCAGCTTGGGGTGGGAGAGTGAAAAACTGTTTTTT.

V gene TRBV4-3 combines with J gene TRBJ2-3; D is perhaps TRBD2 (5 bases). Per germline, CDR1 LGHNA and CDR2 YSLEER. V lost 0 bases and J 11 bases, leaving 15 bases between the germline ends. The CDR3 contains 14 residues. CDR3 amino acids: CASSQDLRGEGQYF. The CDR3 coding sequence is TGCGCCAGCAGCCAAGATCTACGAGGTGAGGGGCAGTATTTT.

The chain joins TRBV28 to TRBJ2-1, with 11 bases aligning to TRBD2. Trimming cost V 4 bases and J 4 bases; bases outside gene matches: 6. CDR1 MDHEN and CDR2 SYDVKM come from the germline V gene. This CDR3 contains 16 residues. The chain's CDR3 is CASSSLAGGLYNEQFF. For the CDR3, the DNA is TGTGCCAGCAGTTCTCTAGCGGGAGGACTATACAATGAGCAGTTCTTC.

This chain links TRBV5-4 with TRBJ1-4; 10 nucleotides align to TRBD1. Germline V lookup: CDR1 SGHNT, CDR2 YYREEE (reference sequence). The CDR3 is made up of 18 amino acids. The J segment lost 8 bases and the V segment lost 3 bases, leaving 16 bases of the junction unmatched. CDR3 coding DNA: TGTGCCAGCAGCTCAAGCCCGGGACAGGGGTACGGGGAAGAAAAACTGTTTTTT. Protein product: CASSSSPGQGYGEEKLFF.

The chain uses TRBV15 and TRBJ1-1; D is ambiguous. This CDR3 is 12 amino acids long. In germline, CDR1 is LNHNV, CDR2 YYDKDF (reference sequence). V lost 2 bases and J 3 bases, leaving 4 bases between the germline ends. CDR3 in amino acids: CATSRSYTEAFF. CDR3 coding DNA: TGTGCCACCAGCAGATCTTACACTGAAGCTTTCTTT.

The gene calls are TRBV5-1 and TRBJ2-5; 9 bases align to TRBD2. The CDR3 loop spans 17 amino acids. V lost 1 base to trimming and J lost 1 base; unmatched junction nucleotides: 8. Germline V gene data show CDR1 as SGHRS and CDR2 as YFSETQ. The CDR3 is CASSLTSLAGLQETQYF. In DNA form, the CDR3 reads TGCGCCAGCAGCTTGACTTCCCTAGCGGGGCTCCAAGAGACCCAGTACTTC. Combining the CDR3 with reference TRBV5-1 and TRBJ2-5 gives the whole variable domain KAGVTQTPRYLIKTRGQQVTLSCSPISGHRSVSWYQQTPGQGLQFLFEYFSETQRNKGNFPGRFSGRQFSNSRSEMNVSTLELGDSALYLCASSLTSLAGLQETQYFGPGTRLLVL.

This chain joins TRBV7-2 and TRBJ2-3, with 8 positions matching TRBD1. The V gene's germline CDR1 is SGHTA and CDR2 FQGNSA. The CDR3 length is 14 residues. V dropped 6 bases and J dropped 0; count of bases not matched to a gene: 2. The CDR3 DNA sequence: TGTGCCAGCAGTCGGGACAGGAGCACAGATACGCAGTATTTT. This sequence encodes CASSRDRSTDTQYF.

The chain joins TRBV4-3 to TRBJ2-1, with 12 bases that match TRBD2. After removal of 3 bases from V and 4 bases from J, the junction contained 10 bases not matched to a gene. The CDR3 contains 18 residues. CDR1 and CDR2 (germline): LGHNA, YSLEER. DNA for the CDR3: TGCGCCAGCAGCCACATGACTAGCGGGAGTCTATGGTACAATGAGCAGTTCTTC. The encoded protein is CASSHMTSGSLWYNEQFF.

For the CDR3, the DNA is TGTGCCAGCAGCCCGGGACTAGCGGTTGAGAGCTCCTACAATGAGCAGTTCTTC. This sequence encodes CASSPGLAVESSYNEQFF. V gene TRBV5-6 combines with J gene TRBJ2-1; 11 nucleotides align to TRBD2. Per germline, CDR1 SGHDT and CDR2 YYEEEE. The V gene end was trimmed by 4 bases and the J gene end by 0 bases; junction bases not matched to a gene: 9. This CDR3 region has 18 residues.